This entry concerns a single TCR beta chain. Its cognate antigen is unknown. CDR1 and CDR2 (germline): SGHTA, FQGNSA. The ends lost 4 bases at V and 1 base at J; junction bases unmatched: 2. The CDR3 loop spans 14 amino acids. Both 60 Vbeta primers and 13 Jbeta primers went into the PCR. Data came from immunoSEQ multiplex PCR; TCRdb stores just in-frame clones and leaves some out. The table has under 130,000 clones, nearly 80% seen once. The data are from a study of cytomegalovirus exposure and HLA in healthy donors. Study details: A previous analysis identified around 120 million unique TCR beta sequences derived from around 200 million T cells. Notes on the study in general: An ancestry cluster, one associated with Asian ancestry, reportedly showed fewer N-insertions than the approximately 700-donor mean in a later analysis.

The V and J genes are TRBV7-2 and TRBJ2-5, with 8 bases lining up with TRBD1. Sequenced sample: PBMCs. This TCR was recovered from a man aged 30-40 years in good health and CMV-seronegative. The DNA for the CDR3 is TGTGCCAGCAGCTCCAGGGGGCTCCAAGAGACCCAGTACTTC. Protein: CASSSRGLQETQYF.